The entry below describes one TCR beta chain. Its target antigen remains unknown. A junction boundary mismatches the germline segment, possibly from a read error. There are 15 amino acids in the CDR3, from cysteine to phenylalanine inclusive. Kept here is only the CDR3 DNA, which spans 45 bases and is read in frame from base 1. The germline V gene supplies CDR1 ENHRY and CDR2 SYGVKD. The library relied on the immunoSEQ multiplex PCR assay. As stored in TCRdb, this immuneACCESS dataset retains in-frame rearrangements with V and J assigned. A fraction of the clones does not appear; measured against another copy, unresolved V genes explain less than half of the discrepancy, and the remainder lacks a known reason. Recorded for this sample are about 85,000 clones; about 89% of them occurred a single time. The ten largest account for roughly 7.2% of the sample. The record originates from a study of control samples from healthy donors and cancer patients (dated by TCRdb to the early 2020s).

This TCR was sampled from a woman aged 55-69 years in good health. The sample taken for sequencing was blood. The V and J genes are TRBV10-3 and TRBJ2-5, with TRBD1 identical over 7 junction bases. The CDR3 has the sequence CAISESGQPREAQYF. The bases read TGTGCCATCAGTGAGTCGGGACAGCCAAGAGAGGCCCAGTACTTC.